One sample yielded the 30 T cell receptor beta chains listed below, sequenced in a study of cytotoxic CD8 clonotypes in ibrutinib-treated CLL. Assay used: immunoSEQ multiplex PCR; TCRdb lists only in-frame clones, some missing. The sample gives about 160,000 clones, about four fifths of which show up once; approximately 2% is in the top ten. The material was PBMCs, obtained after 12 months of ibrutinib treatment. The receptors here all came from a human donor with chronic lymphocytic leukemia.

The chain couples TRBV7-2 to TRBJ1-5; D unclear. The CDR3 totals 15 residues. V was clipped by 2 bases and J by 4 bases, with 12 bases between them. The V gene's germline CDR1 is SGHTA and CDR2 FQGNSA. CDR3 loop: CASSLWVGGNQPQHF. Written as DNA, the CDR3 is TGTGCCAGCAGCTTATGGGTAGGAGGGAATCAGCCCCAGCATTTT.

This clone came up once. The chain employs TRBV9 and TRBJ2-2; a weak D match, TRBD1 (5 bases). V lost 0 bases, J lost 4 bases, and 16 bases lay in between. This CDR3 contains 17 residues. CDR1 and CDR2 from the germline V gene are SGDLS and YYNGEE. The CDR3 sequence is CASSVVFGAHSTGELFF. The CDR3, as DNA: TGTGCCAGCAGCGTAGTTTTTGGGGCTCACAGCACCGGGGAGCTGTTTTTT.

This chain connects TRBV6-5 to TRBJ2-1, with D possibly matching TRBD1 (6 bases). Per the germline V gene, CDR1 is MNHEY and CDR2 is SVGAGI. V was shortened by 5 bases and J by 9 bases, with 17 bases between the two germline ends. This CDR3 spans 14 amino acids. For the CDR3, the DNA is TGTGCCAGCAGTCGGGTTTTAGGGGGTGGTGAGCAGTTCTTC. Its protein is CASSRVLGGGEQFF.

This clone was seen many times. CDR3: CASTMGQGLYGYTF. The CDR3 region has the DNA TGTGCCAGCACAATGGGACAGGGCCTTTATGGCTACACCTTC. The chain has TRBV2 and TRBJ1-2, with 9 bases identical to TRBD1. Germline CDR1 reads SNHLY; CDR2 reads FYNNEI. CDR3 length equals 14 residues. V shed 7 bases and J 5 bases; nucleotides not matched to a gene: 8.

This clone was detected once. J is TRBJ2-3 and V is TRBV7-3, with unresolved D. The CDR3 has 13 residues. Trimming took off 1 base at V and 5 bases at J, with 7 bases between the two ends. Germline V gene sequence: CDR1 SGHTA, CDR2 FQGTGA. This CDR3 reads CASSLNLVDTQYF. In DNA, the CDR3 is TGTGCCAGCAGCTTAAATCTAGTAGATACGCAGTATTTT.

This chain connects TRBV28 to TRBJ2-5, with TRBD1 identical over 9 bases. With V trimmed by 5 bases and J by 5 bases, 12 bases remained unmatched. The CDR3 totals 16 residues. Germline assignment: CDR1 MDHEN and CDR2 SYDVKM. Here the CDR3 DNA reads TGTGCCAGCAGTCCACCCACAGGGGGCATTTTGGAGACCCAGTACTTC. Protein product: CASSPPTGGILETQYF.

V is TRBV5-6 and J is TRBJ1-4, with 12 bases matching TRBD1. This CDR3 comprises 18 residues. Germline values: CDR1 SGHDT, CDR2 YYEEEE. The ends lost 4 bases at V and 3 bases at J; junction bases unmatched: 10. The CDR3 is CASSQWGTGGVSNEKLFF. CDR3 in DNA: TGTGCCAGCAGCCAATGGGGGACAGGGGGCGTCTCTAATGAAAAACTGTTTTTT.

The chain combines TRBV7-9 with TRBJ2-7; 8 positions agree with TRBD1. Per germline, CDR1 SEHNR and CDR2 FQNEAQ (reference sequence). The V and J ends lost 0 bases and 6 bases, in that order; junction bases with no gene match: 10. The CDR3 has 16 amino acids. For the CDR3, the DNA is TGTGCCAGCAGCTTAGCGGCAGGGGGCAAACCCGGCGAGCAGTACTTC. Translated, it gives CASSLAAGGKPGEQYF.

V is TRBV10-3 and J is TRBJ2-5; D possibly uses TRBD1 or TRBD2 (6 bases each). Trimming left V 0 bases short and J 1 base short, with 15 bases between. The CDR3 is 17 amino acids. Germline V gene lookup returns CDR1 ENHRY and CDR2 SYGVKD. The CDR3 DNA sequence: TGTGCCATCAGTGAGTCGACTGGAGGGGGATCCCAAGAGACCCAGTACTTC. Translating gives CAISESTGGGSQETQYF.

This clone was detected only a few times. The chain couples TRBV30 to TRBJ2-7, with unresolved D. Germline values: CDR1 GTSNPN, CDR2 SVGIG (reference sequence). The V end lost 2 bases, the J end lost 5 bases, and 7 bases lay between the germline ends. This CDR3 comprises 11 residues. CDR3 coding DNA: TGTGCCTGGAGTAGGCTGGACGAGCAGTACTTC. It specifies CAWSRLDEQYF.

The gene calls are TRBV11-3 and TRBJ2-1; D not resolved. Germline V CDR1 and CDR2: SGHNT, YENEEA. The CDR3 is 13 residues long. V gave up 1 base and J gave up 5 bases, with 6 bases separating them. CDR3 region: CASSLGLNNEQFF. The CDR3 DNA reads as TGTGCCAGCAGCTTAGGCTTAAACAATGAGCAGTTCTTC.

The chain is built from TRBV5-1 and TRBJ2-5; 9 bases agree with TRBD1. CDR3 length: 15 residues. J was trimmed by 4 bases and V by 6 bases; bases with no gene match: 10. CDR1 and CDR2 from the germline V gene are SGHRS and YFSETQ. CDR3 coding DNA: TGCGCCAGCACCCAGATCCCGGGACAGGGAGAGACCCAGTACTTC. Translation gives CASTQIPGQGETQYF. Full variable domain (missing parts from reference TRBV5-1 and TRBJ2-5): KAGVTQTPRYLIKTRGQQVTLSCSPISGHRSVSWYQQTPGQGLQFLFEYFSETQRNKGNFPGRFSGRQFSNSRSEMNVSTLELGDSALYLCASTQIPGQGETQYFGPGTRLLVL.

This clone was found a few times. This chain links TRBV11-2 with TRBJ1-2; no clear D gene. The germline V and J ends were trimmed by 0 bases and 1 base, with 6 bases remaining between them. This CDR3 region has 14 residues. The germline gives CDR1 SGHAT, CDR2 FQNNGV. The CDR3 loop reads CASSLEASNYGYTF. Here the CDR3 DNA reads TGTGCCAGCAGCTTAGAGGCCAGTAACTATGGCTACACCTTC.

J is TRBJ2-2 and V is TRBV19, with D perhaps TRBD1 or TRBD2 (5 bases each). The germline V gene has CDR1 LNHDA and CDR2 SQIVND (reference sequence). CDR3 size: 14 residues. With 5 bases removed from V and 5 bases from J, the gap between germline ends came to 12 bases. The CDR3 protein is CASSERGDTGELFF. CDR3 nucleotide sequence: TGTGCCAGTAGTGAAAGGGGAGATACCGGGGAGCTGTTTTTT.

This clone was counted ten times or more. This sequence joins TRBV19 and TRBJ2-1, with TRBD2 matching over 9 bases. The V and J ends lost 5 bases and 8 bases, in that order; junction bases with no gene match: 10. The CDR3 runs 15 residues. Germline V lookup: CDR1 LNHDA, CDR2 SQIVND (reference sequence). This chain's CDR3 is CASSRVEGLAYEQFF. DNA for the CDR3: TGTGCCAGTAGTCGAGTTGAGGGACTAGCTTATGAGCAGTTCTTC.

The chain links TRBV5-6 to TRBJ2-7; the D gene is possibly TRBD2 (5 bases). The ends were cut back, 3 bases at V and 5 bases at J, with 12 bases in the middle. The CDR3 has 13 residues. Per germline, CDR1 SGHDT and CDR2 YYEEEE. CDR3 sequence reads: CASSWTGRDEQYF. The DNA for the CDR3 is TGTGCCAGCAGCTGGACTGGGCGGGACGAGCAGTACTTC.

This clone was found a few times. The J gene is TRBJ2-5, the V gene TRBV28; D might be TRBD2 (6 bases). This CDR3 has 15 residues. Germline V lookup: CDR1 MDHEN, CDR2 SYDVKM. V lost 5 bases to trimming and J lost 7 bases, with 20 bases between them. CDR3 sequence (DNA): TGTGCCAGCAGTCCGAGCGTCCGGGGGTCGAGGACCCAGTACTTC. Translated: CASSPSVRGSRTQYF.

CDR3 in amino acids: CASSGIRTGTGGYTF. CDR3 nucleotide sequence: TGTGCCAGCAGCGGGATTCGAACTGGGACCGGGGGCTACACCTTC. This chain uses TRBV7-2 with TRBJ1-2, with D possibly matching TRBD1 (5 bases). Trimming pared 5 bases from V and 8 bases from J, leaving 21 bases between. Germline CDR1 SGHTA, CDR2 FQGNSA. This CDR3 has 15 residues. The full variable domain, in which reference TRBV7-2 and TRBJ1-2 provide the parts outside the CDR3, is GAGVSQSPSNKVTEKGKDVELRCDPISGHTALYWYRQSLGQGLEFLIYFQGNSAPDKSGLPSDRFSAERTGGSVSTLTIQRTQQEDSAVYLCASSGIRTGTGGYTFGSGTRLTVV.

This chain links TRBV27 with TRBJ2-7; D possibly corresponds to TRBD2 (6 bases). CDR1 is MNHEY and CDR2 is SMNVEV in the germline V gene (reference sequence). CDR3 length: 14 residues. V dropped 5 bases and J dropped 7 bases, with 18 bases sitting between them. CDR3 sequence (DNA): TGTGCCAGCAGTCGGGCCGGGGGAGTGAGGGAGCAGTACTTC. It codes for CASSRAGGVREQYF.

The chain combines TRBV10-3 with TRBJ1-2; no clear D. The CDR3 covers 15 residues. Trimming took 2 bases from V and 5 from J, leaving 15 bases between them. The germline V gene encodes CDR1 ENHRY and CDR2 SYGVKD. The CDR3 loop is CAISEPGSSRYGYTF. CDR3 bases: TGTGCCATCAGTGAGCCCGGGTCATCTCGGTATGGCTACACCTTC.

This chain connects TRBV14 to TRBJ1-4; D remains unclear. Per the germline V gene, CDR1 is SGHDN and CDR2 is FVKESK. The germline V and J ends were trimmed by 4 bases and 0 bases, with 9 bases remaining between them. The CDR3 is 15 residues long. The CDR3 nucleotides read TGTGCCAGCAGCCGATATCTGGCAACTAATGAAAAACTGTTTTTT. Protein sequence: CASSRYLATNEKLFF.

The V call is TRBV19, the J call TRBJ2-7, with D perhaps TRBD2 (6 bases). Looked up from germline, CDR1 is LNHDA and CDR2 is SQIVND (reference sequence). There are 13 residues in the CDR3. V shed 9 bases and J shed 7 bases, with 19 bases lying between them. The CDR3 protein is CASSGDLVREQYF. CDR3 coding DNA: TGTGCCAGCAGTGGGGACTTGGTGCGGGAGCAGTACTTC.

This sequence joins TRBV4-1 and TRBJ2-2; D is tentatively TRBD1 or TRBD2 (5 bases each). Germline loops: CDR1 MGHRA, CDR2 YSYEKL. The CDR3 is made up of 15 amino acids. Deletions cut 1 base from V and 5 bases from J, with 11 bases between. The CDR3: CASSQGGYQTGELFF. The DNA for the CDR3 is TGCGCCAGCAGCCAAGGGGGGTATCAAACCGGGGAGCTGTTTTTT.

The chain carries TRBV14 and TRBJ1-1, with TRBD1 matching 10 bases. This CDR3 is built from 13 residues. Germline V CDR1 and CDR2: SGHDN, FVKESK. Trimming took 1 base from V and 11 from J; bases not matched to a gene: 4. The CDR3 bases are TGTGCCAGCAGCCAAGTGACAGGGGGCGAGGCTTTCTTT. Translated, it gives CASSQVTGGEAFF. Complete variable domain (other parts from reference TRBV14 and TRBJ1-1): EAGVTQFPSHSVIEKGQTVTLRCDPISGHDNLYWYRRVMGKEIKFLLHFVKESKQDESGMPNNRFLAERTGGTYSTLKVQPAELEDSGVYFCASSQVTGGEAFFGQGTRLTVV.

The chain joins TRBV7-2 to TRBJ2-2; 15 nucleotides align to TRBD2. CDR3 length equals 19 residues. The V and J ends lost 5 bases and 1 base, in that order; junction bases with no gene match: 8. Germline V lookup: CDR1 SGHTA, CDR2 FQGNSA. CDR3 in amino acids: CASSRTSGGAVLNTGELFF. For the CDR3, the DNA is TGTGCCAGCAGCCGGACTAGCGGGGGGGCGGTCTTGAACACCGGGGAGCTGTTTTTT.

This clone was counted a few times. V usage is TRBV30 and J usage is TRBJ1-2; D not certain. Per the germline V gene, CDR1 is GTSNPN and CDR2 is SVGIG (reference sequence). The length of the CDR3 is 13 residues. V shed 0 bases and J shed 2 bases, with 7 bases lying between them. The CDR3 loop is CAWSVGQNYGYTF. In DNA, the CDR3 is TGTGCCTGGAGTGTTGGGCAGAACTATGGCTACACCTTC.

This rearrangement joins TRBV5-6 to TRBJ1-6; possible D gene TRBD1, 5 bases. This CDR3 region has 15 residues. The germline V gene has CDR1 SGHDT and CDR2 YYEEEE. Trimming took 4 bases from V and 9 from J, leaving 17 bases between them. CDR3 sequence (DNA): TGTGCCAGCAGCCCTGGGACGCCGAGCTCTTCACCCCTCCACTTT. This translates into CASSPGTPSSSPLHF.

The chain joins TRBV29-1 to TRBJ2-3, with 14 bases identical to TRBD2. CDR1 is SQVTM and CDR2 is ANQGSEA in the germline V gene. The V and J ends lost 6 bases and 1 base, in that order; junction bases with no gene match: 6. There are 16 residues in the CDR3. In DNA, the CDR3 is TGCAGCGTCGGACTAGCGGGGGGATTTGGCACAGATACGCAGTATTTT. This codes for CSVGLAGGFGTDTQYF.

This chain joins TRBV4-1 and TRBJ1-5; D gene unclear. CDR3 length: 12 amino acids. Per the germline V gene, CDR1 is MGHRA and CDR2 is YSYEKL. Trimming shortened V by 0 bases and J by 11 bases, and 8 bases separated the two germline ends. As DNA, the CDR3 is TGCGCCAGCAGCCAAGAAGGCAGGACCCAGCATTTT. It translates to CASSQEGRTQHF.

The chain has TRBV2 and TRBJ1-5, with a possible D match to TRBD1 (6 bases). From germline, CDR1 is SNHLY and CDR2 FYNNEI. Trimming took 6 bases from V and 3 from J, leaving 24 bases between them. This CDR3 spans 18 amino acids. This CDR3 reads CASSQVWGAGEVNQPQHF. The CDR3 region has the DNA TGTGCCAGCAGCCAAGTGTGGGGGGCCGGGGAGGTCAATCAGCCCCAGCATTTT.